Each of the 2 T cell receptor beta chains below was sequenced from the same sample in a study of HIV-infected patients and healthy controls. cDNA was made from roughly 500 ng RNA using alpha and beta constant primers. Alpha and beta chain libraries were made separately by chain-specific third strand synthesis with multiplexing indices. TCRdb called the 5' RACE reads again in MiXCR, with one record for every CDR3 protein. This table has about 10,000 distinct CDR3 sequences, around 9.3% appearing once. Whole blood was used without fractionation, so all unsorted peripheral T cells were included. Sequenced material: blood, taken before antiretroviral therapy. Every receptor here comes from an adult with HIV infection.

This clonotype is labeled as medium-sized. V usage is TRBV3-1 and J usage is TRBJ2-5; the D gene is possibly TRBD2 (6 bases). The V gene's germline CDR1 is LGHDT and CDR2 YNNKEL (reference sequence). This CDR3 comprises 16 residues. The V end lost 4 bases, the J end lost 4 bases, and 19 bases lay between the germline ends. CDR3 DNA: TGTGCCAGCAGCCCGGGGGTCCAGGCCACGACAGAGACCCAGTACTTC. It codes for CASSPGVQATTETQYF.

This clonotype was detected many times. The V call is TRBV6-2 or TRBV6-3, the J call TRBJ2-7; TRBD1 is a possible D gene (6 bases). The CDR3 covers 14 residues. The germline V gene encodes CDR1 MNHEY and CDR2 SVGEGT. V shed 0 bases and J shed 6 bases, with 12 bases lying between them. CDR3: CASSYSERGSEQYF. In DNA, the CDR3 is TGTGCCAGCAGTTACTCTGAAAGGGGGAGCGAGCAGTACTTC.